The source of this T cell receptor (beta chain) is a study of blood T cell repertoires in COVID-19. About the study: The United States, Italy and Spain were the sources of the acute and convalescent COVID-19 samples. Nucleic acid was either cDNA or gDNA, and it came from T cells, B-cell-depleted T cells, or PBMCs.

Measured with immunoSEQ multiplex PCR; TCRdb has only the in-frame clones, and not every one. The data contain more than 95,000 clones, 85% to 90% of them singletons. The CDR3 extends over 11 amino acids. V lost 5 bases to trimming and J lost 7 bases, with 9 bases between them. The V gene is TRBV12-3 or TRBV12-4, the J gene TRBJ2-7; no reliable D call. This clonotype was obtained from a man aged 50 to 60 with acute or convalescent COVID-19. The specimen sequenced was peripheral blood. The CDR3 here is CASSKTGEQYF. In DNA, the CDR3 is TGTGCCAGCAGTAAGACGGGTGAGCAGTACTTC.